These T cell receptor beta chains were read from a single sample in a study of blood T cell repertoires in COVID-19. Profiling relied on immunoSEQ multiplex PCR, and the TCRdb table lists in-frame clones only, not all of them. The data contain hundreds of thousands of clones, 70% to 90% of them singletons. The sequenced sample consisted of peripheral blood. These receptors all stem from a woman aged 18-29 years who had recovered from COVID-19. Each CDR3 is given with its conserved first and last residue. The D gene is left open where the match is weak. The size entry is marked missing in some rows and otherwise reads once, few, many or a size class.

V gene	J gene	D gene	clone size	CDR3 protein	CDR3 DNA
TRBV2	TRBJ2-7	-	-	CASSEWDNYEQYF	TGTGCCAGCAGTGAATGGGACAACTACGAGCAGTACTTC
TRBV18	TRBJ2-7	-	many	CASSPDRYEQYF	TGTGCCAGCTCACCCGACAGGTACGAGCAGTACTTC
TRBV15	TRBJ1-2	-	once	CATSRDFSTNGYTF	TGTGCCACCAGCAGAGATTTTAGTACGAATGGCTACACCTTC
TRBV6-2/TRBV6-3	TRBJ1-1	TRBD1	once	CASSYPTGGMNTEAFF	TGTGCCAGCAGTTACCCAACAGGGGGCATGAACACTGAAGCTTTCTTT
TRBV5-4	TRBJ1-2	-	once	CASSLAEGSGYTF	TGTGCCAGCAGCTTGGCTGAGGGATCAGGCTACACCTTC
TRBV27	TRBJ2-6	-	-	CASSFGGTSSGANVLTF	TGTGCCAGCAGTTTTGGGGGCACCTCCTCTGGGGCCAACGTCCTGACTTTC
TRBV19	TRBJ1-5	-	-	CASTSQGLSFDQPQHF	TGTGCCAGTACTAGTCAGGGATTAAGCTTTGATCAGCCCCAGCATTTT
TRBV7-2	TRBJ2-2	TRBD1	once	CASSGQGAPGELFF	TGTGCCAGCAGCGGACAGGGGGCCCCCGGGGAGCTGTTTTTT
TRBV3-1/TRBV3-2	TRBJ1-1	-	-	CASSLEGRTEAFF	TGTGCCAGCAGCCTCGAGGGGAGGACTGAAGCTTTCTTT
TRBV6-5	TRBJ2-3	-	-	CASSPSDLTDTQYF	TGTGCCAGCAGTCCAAGCGACTTAACAGATACGCAGTATTTT
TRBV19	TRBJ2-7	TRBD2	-	CASQKGTSGRLNEQYF	TGTGCCAGCCAAAAGGGGACTAGCGGGAGGCTCAACGAGCAGTACTTC
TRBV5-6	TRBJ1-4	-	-	CASSLSFLPSEKLFF	TGTGCCAGCAGCTTGTCGTTCTTACCGAGTGAAAAACTGTTTTTT
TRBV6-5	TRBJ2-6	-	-	CASSSTGSGANVLTF	TGTGCCAGCAGCTCGACAGGTTCTGGGGCCAACGTCCTGACTTTC
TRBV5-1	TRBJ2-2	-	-	CASSFQPGHPSNTGELFF	TGCGCCAGCAGCTTTCAACCGGGACATCCATCGAACACCGGGGAGCTGTTTTTT
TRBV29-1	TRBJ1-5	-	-	CSVSADYSNQPQHF	TGCAGCGTTTCGGCGGATTATAGCAATCAGCCCCAGCATTTT
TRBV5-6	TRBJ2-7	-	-	CASSLDLNSYEQYF	TGTGCCAGCAGCTTGGACTTGAACTCCTACGAGCAGTACTTC
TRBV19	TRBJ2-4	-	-	CASNPRGLAKNIQYF	TGTGCCAGTAACCCCCGAGGTCTAGCCAAAAACATTCAGTACTTC
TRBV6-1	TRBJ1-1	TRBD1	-	CASSERDRGTNTEAFF	TGTGCCAGCAGTGAGAGGGACAGGGGTACGAACACTGAAGCTTTCTTT
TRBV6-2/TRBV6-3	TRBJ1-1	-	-	CASSYRPGGTEAFF	TGTGCCAGCAGTTACAGGCCGGGGGGCACTGAAGCTTTCTTT
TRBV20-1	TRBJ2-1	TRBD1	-	CSAARGSEQFF	TGCAGTGCTGCCAGGGGGAGTGAGCAGTTCTTC
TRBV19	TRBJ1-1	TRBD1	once	CASLKVRGQTNTEAFF	TGTGCCAGTTTAAAAGTAAGGGGACAGACGAACACTGAAGCTTTCTTT
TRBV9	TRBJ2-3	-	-	CASSEGWFSTDTQYF	TGTGCCAGCAGTGAGGGCTGGTTTAGCACAGATACGCAGTATTTT
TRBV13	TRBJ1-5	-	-	CASSLGANGNQPQHF	TGTGCCAGCAGCTTAGGAGCAAATGGCAATCAGCCCCAGCATTTT
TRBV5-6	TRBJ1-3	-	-	CASSLGGSGNTIYF	TGTGCCAGCAGCTTGGGCGGTTCTGGAAACACCATATATTTT
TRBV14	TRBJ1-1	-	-	CASSQEWGQGYTEAFF	TGTGCCAGCAGCCAAGAGTGGGGCCAGGGATACACTGAAGCTTTCTTT
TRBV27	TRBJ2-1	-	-	CASSPLRGSHYNEQFF	TGTGCCAGCAGTCCGTTAAGGGGGTCCCATTACAATGAGCAGTTCTTC
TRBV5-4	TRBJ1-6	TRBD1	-	CASSRGQGSNSPLHF	TGTGCCAGCAGCCGGGGACAGGGGTCTAATTCACCCCTCCACTTT
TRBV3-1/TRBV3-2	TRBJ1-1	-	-	CASSHLDRPNTEAFF	TGTGCCAGCAGCCACCTAGACAGGCCGAACACTGAAGCTTTCTTT
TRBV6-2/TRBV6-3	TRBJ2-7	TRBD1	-	CASSPGTGVPRYYEQYF	TGTGCCAGCAGCCCCGGGACAGGGGTCCCCCGGTACTACGAGCAGTACTTC
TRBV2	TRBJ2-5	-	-	CASIVRGETQYF	TGTGCCAGCATAGTCCGAGGGGAGACCCAGTACTTC
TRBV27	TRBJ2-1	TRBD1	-	CASRSQGASYNEQFF	TGTGCCAGCAGGTCGCAGGGGGCATCCTACAATGAGCAGTTCTTC
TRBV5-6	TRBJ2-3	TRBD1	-	CASRRTGGTNTDTQYF	TGTGCCAGCAGGCGGACAGGGGGTACGAACACAGATACGCAGTATTTT
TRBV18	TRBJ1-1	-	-	CASSPDYRAMNTEAFF	TGTGCCAGCTCACCTGACTACAGGGCGATGAACACTGAAGCTTTCTTT
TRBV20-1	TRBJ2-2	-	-	CSAYITGELFF	TGCAGTGCTTATATCACCGGGGAGCTGTTTTTT
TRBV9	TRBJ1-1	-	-	CASSPRQAGTEAFF	TGTGCCAGCAGCCCCCGACAGGCCGGCACTGAAGCTTTCTTT
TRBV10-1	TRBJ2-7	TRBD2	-	CASSDSAGGIYEQYF	TGCGCCAGCAGTGATTCGGCGGGAGGGATCTACGAGCAGTACTTC
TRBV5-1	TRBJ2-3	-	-	CASSLQGDTQYF	TGCGCCAGCAGCTTACAGGGAGATACGCAGTATTTT
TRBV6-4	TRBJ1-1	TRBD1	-	CASRRDSPSIPTEAFF	TGTGCCAGCAGGAGGGACAGCCCAAGCATCCCCACTGAAGCTTTCTTT
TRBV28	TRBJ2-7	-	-	CASSLSGGTYYEQYF	TGTGCCAGCAGTTTATCCGGCGGTACTTACTACGAGCAGTACTTC
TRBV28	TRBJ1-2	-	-	CASRSNGQANYGYTF	TGTGCCAGCAGATCTAATGGACAAGCTAACTATGGCTACACCTTC
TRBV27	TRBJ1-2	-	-	CASRFLTVNYGYTF	TGTGCCAGCCGCTTTCTGACTGTTAACTATGGCTACACCTTC
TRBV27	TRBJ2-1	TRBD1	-	CASSYLGGQTSYNEQFF	TGTGCCAGCAGTTACTTAGGGGGCCAGACCTCCTACAATGAGCAGTTCTTC
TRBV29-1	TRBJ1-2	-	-	CSVVRVDTPGYGYTF	TGCAGCGTTGTAAGAGTAGACACCCCCGGCTATGGCTACACCTTC
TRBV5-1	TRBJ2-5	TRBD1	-	CASSRDRGRETQYF	TGCGCCAGCAGCCGGGACAGGGGGCGTGAGACCCAGTACTTC
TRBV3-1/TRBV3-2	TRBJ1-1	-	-	CASSVLGAWGNTEAFF	TGTGCCAGCAGCGTCCTAGGGGCCTGGGGGAACACTGAAGCTTTCTTT
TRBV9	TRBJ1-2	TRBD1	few	CASSTTGSPNGYTF	TGTGCCAGCAGCACGACAGGGTCTCCAAATGGCTACACCTTC
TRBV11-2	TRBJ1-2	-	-	CASSLAGGEVGYTF	TGTGCCAGCAGCTTAGCCGGTGGGGAGGTTGGCTACACCTTC
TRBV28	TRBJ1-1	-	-	CASSLRGFLGTEAFF	TGTGCCAGCAGCCTGAGGGGGTTTCTAGGGACTGAAGCTTTCTTT